Listed below are T cell receptor beta chains from one sample, sequenced in a study of CD4 T cells in relation to SARS-CoV-2 and coronaviruses. Sequenced by immunoSEQ multiplex PCR; TCRdb stores in-frame clones only, minus some. Here the sample spans 30,000 to 40,000 clones, under 80% being singletons. These TCRs are of unknown antigen specificity. The sample was memory CD4+ T cells from PBMCs, cultured in vitro. All receptors come from an adult with COVID-19. Each CDR3 is given with its conserved first and last residue. A D gene is named only where the DNA matches it firmly. Clone size is given for some rows only: seen once, a few or many times, or a class if the clone is expanded.

v_call: TRBV12-3/TRBV12-4
d_call: TRBD1
j_call: TRBJ1-5
clone_size: once
cdr3_aa: CASSLSGGQPQHF
cdr3_nt: TGTGCCAGCAGTTTGTCAGGGGGTCAGCCCCAGCATTTT

v_call: TRBV5-5
d_call: TRBD1
j_call: TRBJ2-7
clone_size: -
cdr3_aa: CASIQGASQKGSYEQYF
cdr3_nt: TGTGCCAGCATACAGGGGGCGAGTCAAAAGGGTTCCTACGAGCAGTACTTC

v_call: TRBV9
d_call: -
j_call: TRBJ2-3
clone_size: few
cdr3_aa: CASRGRDTDTQYF
cdr3_nt: TGTGCCAGCAGGGGGAGAGACACAGATACGCAGTATTTT

v_call: TRBV29-1
d_call: TRBD2
j_call: TRBJ2-1
clone_size: -
cdr3_aa: CSVTGLAGGPASYNEQFF
cdr3_nt: TGCAGCGTCACGGGACTAGCGGGAGGGCCAGCGTCCTACAATGAGCAGTTCTTC

v_call: TRBV4-2
d_call: -
j_call: TRBJ2-2
clone_size: few
cdr3_aa: CASSQLWGNTGELFF
cdr3_nt: TGTGCCAGCAGCCAGCTGTGGGGGAACACCGGGGAGCTGTTTTTT

v_call: TRBV7-8
d_call: -
j_call: TRBJ2-1
clone_size: -
cdr3_aa: CASSELLSSYNEQFF
cdr3_nt: TGTGCCAGCAGTGAGTTGCTTAGCTCCTACAATGAGCAGTTCTTC

v_call: TRBV7-2
d_call: -
j_call: TRBJ1-1
clone_size: -
cdr3_aa: CASSLGRSKNEAFF
cdr3_nt: TGTGCCAGCAGCCTAGGACGGTCGAAGAATGAAGCTTTCTTT

v_call: TRBV2
d_call: -
j_call: TRBJ1-4
clone_size: -
cdr3_aa: CASREDRQGNEKLFF
cdr3_nt: TGTGCCAGCAGAGAAGACAGGCAGGGTAATGAAAAACTGTTTTTT

v_call: TRBV7-2
d_call: TRBD1
j_call: TRBJ1-5
clone_size: -
cdr3_aa: CASSSTGGDQPQHF
cdr3_nt: TGTGCCAGCAGCTCGACAGGGGGGGATCAGCCCCAGCATTTT

v_call: TRBV6-5
d_call: -
j_call: TRBJ2-1
clone_size: few
cdr3_aa: CASSSLGAHEQFF
cdr3_nt: TGTGCCAGCAGTTCCCTGGGGGCCCATGAGCAGTTCTTC

v_call: TRBV4-3
d_call: TRBD2
j_call: TRBJ2-1
clone_size: -
cdr3_aa: CASSQGSPLAGGLNEQFF
cdr3_nt: TGCGCCAGCAGCCAAGGCTCTCCCCTAGCGGGAGGATTGAATGAGCAGTTCTTC

v_call: TRBV6-5
d_call: -
j_call: TRBJ2-2
clone_size: -
cdr3_aa: CASSRPNTGELFF
cdr3_nt: TGTGCCAGCAGTCGACCGAACACCGGGGAGCTGTTTTTT

v_call: TRBV18
d_call: -
j_call: TRBJ2-5
clone_size: -
cdr3_aa: CASSPPNNQETQYF
cdr3_nt: TGTGCCAGCTCACCACCGAACAACCAAGAGACCCAGTACTTC

v_call: TRBV4-3
d_call: TRBD1
j_call: TRBJ2-1
clone_size: -
cdr3_aa: CASSQDYPGQGTKGQFF
cdr3_nt: TGCGCCAGCAGCCAGGATTATCCGGGACAGGGAACGAAGGGGCAGTTCTTC

v_call: TRBV19
d_call: TRBD2
j_call: TRBJ2-7
clone_size: -
cdr3_aa: CASSPAAGGYEQYF
cdr3_nt: TGTGCCAGTAGTCCTGCAGCGGGAGGGTACGAGCAGTACTTC

v_call: TRBV18
d_call: TRBD2
j_call: TRBJ2-7
clone_size: -
cdr3_aa: CASSPPGTSRTYEQYF
cdr3_nt: TGTGCCAGCTCACCCCCAGGGACTAGCAGAACCTACGAGCAGTACTTC

v_call: TRBV7-9
d_call: -
j_call: TRBJ1-1
clone_size: -
cdr3_aa: CASSSPRNTEAFF
cdr3_nt: TGTGCCAGCAGCTCGCCACGGAACACTGAAGCTTTCTTT

v_call: TRBV2
d_call: -
j_call: TRBJ2-1
clone_size: -
cdr3_aa: CASSPGLFQEQFF
cdr3_nt: TGTGCCAGCAGTCCCGGACTTTTTCAAGAGCAGTTCTTC

v_call: TRBV5-6
d_call: -
j_call: TRBJ1-5
clone_size: once
cdr3_aa: CASSLWGLFSNQPQHF
cdr3_nt: TGTGCCAGCAGCTTGTGGGGTCTTTTTAGCAATCAGCCCCAGCATTTT

v_call: TRBV7-8
d_call: -
j_call: TRBJ2-7
clone_size: few
cdr3_aa: CASSPRRARSSYEQYF
cdr3_nt: TGTGCCAGCAGCCCCAGAAGGGCTAGGAGCTCCTACGAGCAGTACTTC

v_call: TRBV19
d_call: TRBD2
j_call: TRBJ2-1
clone_size: -
cdr3_aa: CASSRVAGGSNEQFF
cdr3_nt: TGTGCCAGTAGTAGGGTAGCGGGAGGGAGCAATGAGCAGTTCTTC

v_call: TRBV5-4
d_call: TRBD1
j_call: TRBJ2-7
clone_size: few
cdr3_aa: CASSPGQGAYEQYF
cdr3_nt: TGTGCCAGCAGCCCGGGACAGGGGGCCTACGAGCAGTACTTC

v_call: TRBV11-2
d_call: -
j_call: TRBJ2-4
clone_size: once
cdr3_aa: CASSLGRVSKNIQYF
cdr3_nt: TGTGCCAGCAGCTTGGGACGGGTGTCCAAAAACATTCAGTACTTC

v_call: TRBV6-5
d_call: -
j_call: TRBJ1-2
clone_size: -
cdr3_aa: CASSIQGPRGYTF
cdr3_nt: TGTGCCAGCAGTATCCAGGGTCCCCGAGGCTACACCTTC

v_call: TRBV5-1
d_call: -
j_call: TRBJ2-1
clone_size: -
cdr3_aa: CASSPPGLSQFF
cdr3_nt: TGCGCCAGCAGCCCCCCGGGACTTTCCCAGTTCTTC

v_call: TRBV10-3
d_call: TRBD1
j_call: TRBJ1-2
clone_size: -
cdr3_aa: CATSPGGRDSYGYTF
cdr3_nt: TGTGCCACGAGCCCAGGGGGTAGGGATTCCTATGGCTACACCTTC

v_call: TRBV7-2
d_call: TRBD1
j_call: TRBJ1-6
clone_size: few
cdr3_aa: CASTPGGGSPLHF
cdr3_nt: TGTGCCAGCACCCCAGGGGGCGGTTCACCCCTCCACTTT

v_call: TRBV6-2/TRBV6-3
d_call: -
j_call: TRBJ2-1
clone_size: -
cdr3_aa: CASSYGSEWVTENFF
cdr3_nt: TGTGCCAGCAGTTATGGATCCGAATGGGTTACAGAGAACTTCTTC

v_call: TRBV10-3
d_call: TRBD1
j_call: TRBJ1-5
clone_size: -
cdr3_aa: CAIGTGDQPQHF
cdr3_nt: TGTGCCATAGGGACAGGGGATCAGCCCCAGCATTTT

v_call: TRBV7-6
d_call: TRBD2
j_call: TRBJ2-7
clone_size: few
cdr3_aa: CASSLLAGTSGYYEQYF
cdr3_nt: TGTGCCAGCAGCTTATTGGCCGGGACTAGCGGGTACTACGAGCAGTACTTC

v_call: TRBV5-6
d_call: -
j_call: TRBJ2-5
clone_size: -
cdr3_aa: CASSFRHQETQYF
cdr3_nt: TGTGCCAGCAGCTTTCGACACCAAGAGACCCAGTACTTC

v_call: TRBV21-1
d_call: -
j_call: TRBJ2-4
clone_size: -
cdr3_aa: CAPPWGKAKNIQYF
cdr3_nt: TGTGCCCCCCCCTGGGGGAAAGCCAAAAACATTCAGTACTTC

v_call: TRBV7-9
d_call: -
j_call: TRBJ2-2
clone_size: -
cdr3_aa: CASSPGWTPNTGELFF
cdr3_nt: TGTGCCAGCAGCCCGGGTTGGACACCGAACACCGGGGAGCTGTTTTTT

v_call: TRBV24-1
d_call: TRBD2
j_call: TRBJ2-3
clone_size: -
cdr3_aa: CATSGLAGTDTQYF
cdr3_nt: TGTGCCACCAGTGGGCTAGCGGGGACAGATACGCAGTATTTT

v_call: TRBV6-2/TRBV6-3
d_call: -
j_call: TRBJ2-1
clone_size: -
cdr3_aa: CASTPTLLGEQFF
cdr3_nt: TGTGCCAGCACCCCAACCCTGCTAGGGGAGCAGTTCTTC

v_call: TRBV1
d_call: -
j_call: TRBJ2-1
clone_size: -
cdr3_aa: CTSSNDNEQFF
cdr3_nt: TGCACCAGCAGCAACGACAATGAGCAGTTCTTC

v_call: TRBV7-9
d_call: TRBD2
j_call: TRBJ2-1
clone_size: -
cdr3_aa: CASSLTGGEQFF
cdr3_nt: TGTGCCAGCAGCTTGACGGGAGGAGAGCAGTTCTTC

v_call: TRBV20-1
d_call: -
j_call: TRBJ1-3
clone_size: few
cdr3_aa: CSASSLSAPGNTIYF
cdr3_nt: TGCAGTGCTAGTTCACTCTCGGCCCCTGGAAACACCATATATTTT

v_call: TRBV11-3
d_call: TRBD2
j_call: TRBJ2-1
clone_size: -
cdr3_aa: CASSLGLAGEQFF
cdr3_nt: TGTGCCAGCAGCTTAGGACTAGCGGGTGAGCAGTTCTTC

v_call: TRBV28
d_call: -
j_call: TRBJ2-4
clone_size: once
cdr3_aa: CASSPPDSDYKNIQYF
cdr3_nt: TGTGCCAGCAGTCCCCCCGACAGCGACTACAAAAACATTCAGTACTTC

v_call: TRBV7-9
d_call: TRBD2
j_call: TRBJ2-1
clone_size: -
cdr3_aa: CASSLMGLAPNEQFF
cdr3_nt: TGTGCCAGCAGCTTAATGGGACTAGCTCCCAATGAGCAGTTCTTC

v_call: TRBV6-2/TRBV6-3
d_call: -
j_call: TRBJ2-7
clone_size: -
cdr3_aa: CASSYAPRGGYFYEQYF
cdr3_nt: TGTGCCAGCAGTTACGCCCCTCGGGGCGGGTACTTCTACGAGCAGTACTTC

v_call: TRBV9
d_call: -
j_call: TRBJ2-7
clone_size: -
cdr3_aa: CASSVVASDYEQYF
cdr3_nt: TGTGCCAGCAGCGTAGTTGCCAGCGACTACGAGCAGTACTTC

v_call: TRBV20-1
d_call: TRBD1
j_call: TRBJ1-2
clone_size: few
cdr3_aa: CSASQGANYGYTF
cdr3_nt: TGCAGTGCTAGTCAGGGGGCTAACTATGGCTACACCTTC

v_call: TRBV30
d_call: TRBD1
j_call: TRBJ2-7
clone_size: -
cdr3_aa: CASRTGGYEQYF
cdr3_nt: TGTGCCTCACGGACAGGGGGCTACGAGCAGTACTTC

v_call: TRBV4-2
d_call: -
j_call: TRBJ1-4
clone_size: -
cdr3_aa: CASSVTGGLTNEKLFF
cdr3_nt: TGTGCCAGCAGCGTTACGGGGGGCCTCACTAATGAAAAACTGTTTTTT

v_call: TRBV2
d_call: TRBD1
j_call: TRBJ2-7
clone_size: few
cdr3_aa: CASSAGQGVFYEQYF
cdr3_nt: TGTGCCAGCAGCGCGGGACAGGGGGTTTTCTACGAGCAGTACTTC

v_call: TRBV6-1
d_call: -
j_call: TRBJ1-5
clone_size: -
cdr3_aa: CASSEEPEYSNQPQHF
cdr3_nt: TGTGCCAGCAGTGAAGAGCCCGAATATAGCAATCAGCCCCAGCATTTT

v_call: TRBV7-8
d_call: -
j_call: TRBJ2-1
clone_size: -
cdr3_aa: CASSTYQRVSYNEQFF
cdr3_nt: TGTGCCAGCAGCACGTACCAACGGGTTTCCTACAATGAGCAGTTCTTC

v_call: TRBV7-9
d_call: -
j_call: TRBJ2-2
clone_size: once
cdr3_aa: CASSLARNFKNTGELFF
cdr3_nt: TGTGCCAGCAGCTTAGCGCGAAATTTCAAGAACACCGGGGAGCTGTTTTTT

v_call: TRBV5-4
d_call: TRBD1
j_call: TRBJ1-2
clone_size: -
cdr3_aa: CASSIQGVANYGYTF
cdr3_nt: TGTGCCAGCAGCATACAGGGGGTCGCGAACTATGGCTACACCTTC

v_call: TRBV5-1
d_call: -
j_call: TRBJ2-1
clone_size: -
cdr3_aa: CASSNGQQYNEQFF
cdr3_nt: TGCGCCAGCAGCAACGGACAGCAGTACAATGAGCAGTTCTTC